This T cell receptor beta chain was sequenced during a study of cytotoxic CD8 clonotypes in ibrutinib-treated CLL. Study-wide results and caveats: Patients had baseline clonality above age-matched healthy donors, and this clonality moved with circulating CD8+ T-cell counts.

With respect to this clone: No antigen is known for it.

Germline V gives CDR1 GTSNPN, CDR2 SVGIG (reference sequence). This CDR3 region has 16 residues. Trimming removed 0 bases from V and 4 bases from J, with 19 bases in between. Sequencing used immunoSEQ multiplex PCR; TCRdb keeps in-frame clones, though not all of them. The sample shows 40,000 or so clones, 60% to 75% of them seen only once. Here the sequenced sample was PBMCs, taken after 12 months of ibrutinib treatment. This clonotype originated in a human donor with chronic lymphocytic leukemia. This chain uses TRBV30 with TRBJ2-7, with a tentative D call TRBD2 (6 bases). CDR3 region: CAWSVQGRMKSYEQYF. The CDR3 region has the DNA TGTGCCTGGAGTGTTCAAGGGAGGATGAAATCGTACGAGCAGTACTTC. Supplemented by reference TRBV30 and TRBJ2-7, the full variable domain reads SQTIHQWPATLVQPVGSPLSLECTVEGTSNPNLYWYRQAAGRGLQLLFYSVGIGQISSEVPQNLSASRPQDRQFILSSKKLLLSDSGFYLCAWSVQGRMKSYEQYFGPGTRLTVT.